These T cell receptor beta chains were read from a single sample in a study of T cell responses to AZD1222 COVID-19 vaccine. Here immunoSEQ multiplex PCR was the method, and the copy in TCRdb shows in-frame clones only, minus some. The table shows approximately 92,000 clones, with approximately 91% occurring only once. This specimen consisted of peripheral blood, obtained on day 0 of AZD1222 vaccination. Every receptor here comes from an adult in good health. Each CDR3 is given with its conserved first and last residue. Fields, in order: V gene, clone size, J gene, D gene, CDR3 protein, CDR3 DNA. A D gene is named only where the DNA matches it firmly. Expanded clones get a size class; other rows say once, few or many, or leave the size out.

v_call: TRBV3-1/TRBV3-2
clone_size: once
j_call: TRBJ1-2
d_call: .
cdr3_aa: CASSQDGQWGGYTF
cdr3_nt: TGTGCCAGCAGCCAAGATGGGCAGTGGGGTGGCTACACCTTC

v_call: TRBV7-3
clone_size: .
j_call: TRBJ2-1
d_call: .
cdr3_aa: CASSFDRGSYNEQFF
cdr3_nt: TGTGCCAGCAGTTTTGACCGGGGATCCTACAATGAGCAGTTCTTC

v_call: TRBV29-1
clone_size: .
j_call: TRBJ2-5
d_call: .
cdr3_aa: CSVVRGETQYF
cdr3_nt: TGCAGCGTTGTGAGGGGGGAGACCCAGTACTTC

v_call: TRBV6-2/TRBV6-3
clone_size: .
j_call: TRBJ2-1
d_call: .
cdr3_aa: CASSYTPLLRGNEQFF
cdr3_nt: TGTGCCAGCAGTTATACTCCCCTCCTCCGAGGCAATGAGCAGTTCTTC

v_call: TRBV11-3
clone_size: once
j_call: TRBJ1-1
d_call: TRBD1
cdr3_aa: CASSPGTGGSNTEAFF
cdr3_nt: TGTGCCAGCAGCCCAGGGACAGGGGGATCGAACACTGAAGCTTTCTTT

v_call: TRBV11-2
clone_size: few
j_call: TRBJ1-2
d_call: TRBD1
cdr3_aa: CASSSRRRGRIYGYTF
cdr3_nt: TGTGCCAGCAGCTCCCGCCGAAGGGGGCGCATCTATGGCTACACCTTC

v_call: TRBV10-1
clone_size: .
j_call: TRBJ1-2
d_call: TRBD1
cdr3_aa: CASSESLGGIIYGYTF
cdr3_nt: TGCGCCAGCAGTGAGTCGCTAGGGGGCATCATCTATGGCTACACCTTC

v_call: TRBV7-2
clone_size: .
j_call: TRBJ1-2
d_call: .
cdr3_aa: CASSPESLGYGYTF
cdr3_nt: TGTGCCAGCAGCCCCGAGAGCCTTGGCTATGGCTACACCTTC

v_call: TRBV6-1
clone_size: .
j_call: TRBJ1-5
d_call: .
cdr3_aa: CASSEARFQVNQPQHF
cdr3_nt: TGTGCCAGCAGTGAAGCGCGGTTTCAGGTGAATCAGCCCCAGCATTTT

v_call: TRBV19
clone_size: .
j_call: TRBJ1-6
d_call: .
cdr3_aa: CASSTQNSPLHF
cdr3_nt: TGTGCCAGTAGTACGCAAAATTCACCCCTCCACTTT

v_call: TRBV19
clone_size: .
j_call: TRBJ2-5
d_call: .
cdr3_aa: CASRSTGRETQYF
cdr3_nt: TGTGCCAGTAGGTCGACGGGGCGGGAGACCCAGTACTTC

v_call: TRBV5-1
clone_size: .
j_call: TRBJ2-7
d_call: .
cdr3_aa: CASRDSAYEQYF
cdr3_nt: TGCGCCAGCAGGGACAGTGCCTACGAGCAGTACTTC

v_call: TRBV28
clone_size: few
j_call: TRBJ1-2
d_call: .
cdr3_aa: CASSFQVLHYGYTF
cdr3_nt: TGTGCCAGCAGTTTTCAGGTGCTCCATTATGGCTACACCTTC

v_call: TRBV11-3
clone_size: .
j_call: TRBJ1-3
d_call: .
cdr3_aa: CASDLASISGNTIYF
cdr3_nt: TGTGCCAGCGACTTAGCCAGCATCTCTGGAAACACCATATATTTT

v_call: TRBV7-3
clone_size: .
j_call: TRBJ2-7
d_call: TRBD1
cdr3_aa: CASSVGQGAYEQYF
cdr3_nt: TGTGCCAGCAGCGTGGGACAGGGGGCCTACGAGCAGTACTTC

v_call: TRBV5-4
clone_size: .
j_call: TRBJ2-3
d_call: TRBD2
cdr3_aa: CASSAGTSGSTDTQYF
cdr3_nt: TGTGCCAGCAGCGCGGGGACTAGCGGCAGCACAGATACGCAGTATTTT

v_call: TRBV9
clone_size: .
j_call: TRBJ2-1
d_call: TRBD2
cdr3_aa: CASSFGLAGTNEQFF
cdr3_nt: TGTGCCAGCAGCTTCGGACTAGCGGGGACAAATGAGCAGTTCTTC

v_call: TRBV30
clone_size: once
j_call: TRBJ1-4
d_call: .
cdr3_aa: CAWSVQGLGEKLFF
cdr3_nt: TGTGCCTGGAGTGTACAGGGCTTGGGTGAAAAACTGTTTTTT

v_call: TRBV4-2
clone_size: .
j_call: TRBJ2-5
d_call: TRBD1
cdr3_aa: CASSQVSTSQGAETQYF
cdr3_nt: TGTGCCAGCAGCCAAGTATCAACCTCACAGGGGGCCGAGACCCAGTACTTC

v_call: TRBV28
clone_size: .
j_call: TRBJ2-6
d_call: TRBD1
cdr3_aa: CASSAGTGSGANVLTF
cdr3_nt: TGTGCCAGCAGTGCCGGGACAGGGTCTGGGGCCAACGTCCTGACTTTC

v_call: TRBV12-2
clone_size: .
j_call: TRBJ2-5
d_call: .
cdr3_aa: CASRPSSKRQGGLETQYF
cdr3_nt: TGTGCAAGTCGCCCCTCCAGTAAGAGACAGGGTGGGTTGGAGACCCAGTACTTC

v_call: TRBV5-4
clone_size: .
j_call: TRBJ2-3
d_call: TRBD2
cdr3_aa: CASRARGGPDTQYF
cdr3_nt: TGTGCCAGCAGGGCCCGCGGGGGGCCAGATACGCAGTATTTT

v_call: TRBV27
clone_size: .
j_call: TRBJ2-5
d_call: .
cdr3_aa: CASSFRTPDSALGTQYF
cdr3_nt: TGTGCCAGCAGTTTCCGAACCCCGGACAGTGCCTTAGGGACCCAGTACTTC

v_call: TRBV19
clone_size: .
j_call: TRBJ1-4
d_call: .
cdr3_aa: CASSADRGAMGEKLFF
cdr3_nt: TGTGCCAGTAGCGCTGACCGGGGCGCGATGGGTGAAAAACTGTTTTTT

v_call: TRBV6-2/TRBV6-3
clone_size: .
j_call: TRBJ2-7
d_call: TRBD1
cdr3_aa: CASSLDRVRNEQYF
cdr3_nt: TGTGCCAGCAGCCTGGACAGGGTTCGGAACGAGCAGTACTTC

v_call: TRBV19
clone_size: .
j_call: TRBJ2-6
d_call: TRBD1
cdr3_aa: CASSIGGQGYTGANVLTF
cdr3_nt: TGTGCCAGTAGTATCGGCGGACAGGGGTATACTGGGGCCAACGTCCTGACTTTC

v_call: TRBV19
clone_size: .
j_call: TRBJ2-5
d_call: .
cdr3_aa: CASSRRGVGDQETQYF
cdr3_nt: TGTGCCAGTTCCAGGAGAGGGGTGGGGGACCAAGAGACCCAGTACTTC

v_call: TRBV6-6
clone_size: .
j_call: TRBJ2-1
d_call: TRBD1
cdr3_aa: CASSLQGDSYNEQFF
cdr3_nt: TGTGCCAGCAGCTTACAGGGGGACTCCTACAATGAGCAGTTCTTC